One sample yielded the 12 T cell receptor beta chains listed below, sequenced in a study of molecular identifiers for immune sequencing clone quantification. TCRdb independently ran MiXCR on the PCR reads; one entry per CDR3 protein. In the table there are 400,000 to 600,000 distinct CDR3 sequences, 25% of which are singletons. Sequenced: naive CD8+ T cells from blood, with Jurkat cell RNA spiked in. Subset defined: FACS-sorted CD8+CD4-CCR7+CD45RA+ naive T cells. The receptor source for this set is a human donor in good health. Some libraries in this study had Jurkat cell RNA spiked in.

Remarks on this clonotype: A much larger clone differs by one base, so this may be a read error. J is TRBJ1-5 and V is TRBV15; D gene unclear. This CDR3 comprises 13 residues. Germline CDR1 LNHNV, CDR2 YYDKDF (reference sequence). Between the trimmed V and J ends, which lost 4 bases and 0 bases, there was a span of 4 bases. CDR3 bases: TGTGCCACCAGCAACTATAGCAATCAGCCCCAGCATTTT. Translated: CATSNYSNQPQHF.

The rearrangement joins TRBV19 to TRBJ1-5; no firm D call. The CDR3 loop spans 15 amino acids. Trimming left V 4 bases short and J 0 bases short, with 10 bases between. Per germline, CDR1 LNHDA and CDR2 SQIVND (reference sequence). CDR3 protein: CASSTGEISNQPQHF. CDR3 in DNA: TGTGCCAGTAGTACGGGCGAGATTAGCAATCAGCCCCAGCATTTT.

The table lists this clonotype with a few counts. The V call is TRBV6-2 or TRBV6-3, the J call TRBJ2-3; D unresolved. V lost 4 bases, J lost 4 bases, and 9 bases lay in between. This CDR3 has 13 amino acids. CDR1 is MNHEY, CDR2 SVGEGT, per germline. The CDR3 loop reads CASSSRAADTQYF. As DNA, the CDR3 is TGTGCCAGCAGTTCCCGGGCGGCAGATACGCAGTATTTT.

Comments on this clonotype: A read error may account for a junction end that differs from germline. The chain recombines TRBV7-2 with TRBJ2-7, with TRBD2 as a possible D gene (6 bases). Germline V gives CDR1 SGHTA, CDR2 FQGNSA. The CDR3 consists of 14 residues. The CDR3 coding sequence is TGTGCCCGCAGCTGGCCGGGACTGGCGAACGAGCAGTACTTC. It specifies CARSWPGLANEQYF.

With regard to this clonotype: One base away lies a much larger clone, so this may be a sequencing read error. V and J are TRBV16 and TRBJ2-7; no clear D gene. Germline CDR1 and CDR2: KGHSY and FQNENV. V was pared by 4 bases and J by 6 bases, with 7 bases between. The CDR3 runs to 11 residues. In nucleotides, the CDR3 is TGTGCCAGCAGCCCTAACTTCGAGCAGTACTTC. Protein: CASSPNFEQYF.

Points on this clonotype: A much bigger clone sits one base away, suggesting this may be a read error. This rearrangement joins TRBV7-9 to TRBJ1-1; TRBD1 agrees at 7 bases. Germline loops: CDR1 SEHNR, CDR2 FQNEAQ (reference sequence). The CDR3 covers 13 residues. DNA of the CDR3: TGTGCCAGCAGCTTAGCGGGGACAGTTGAAGCTGTCTTT. As protein: CASSLAGTVEAVF.

Concerning this clonotype itself: Possible read error: a much larger clone is one base away. This chain connects TRBV6-5 to TRBJ2-1, with 10 bases matching TRBD1. Trimming took 6 bases from V and 9 from J; bases not matched to a gene: 5. The germline CDR1 and CDR2 sequences are MNHEY and SVGAGI. The CDR3 spans 13 residues. The CDR3: CASSTTGGSEQFF. CDR3 bases: TGTGCCAGCAGCACGACAGGGGGCAGTGAGCAGTTCTTC.

This clonotype has ten or more counts. The gene calls are TRBV14 and TRBJ2-3; 8 positions agree with TRBD2. From germline, CDR1 is SGHDN and CDR2 FVKESK. After removal of 1 base from V and 0 bases from J, the junction contained 0 bases not matched to a gene. The CDR3 runs to 15 residues. The CDR3 is CASSQVAGSTDTQYF. CDR3 in DNA: TGTGCCAGCAGCCAAGTAGCGGGAAGCACAGATACGCAGTATTTT.

Remarks on this clonotype: One junction end disagrees with the germline gene, perhaps due to a read error. This chain connects TRBV28 to TRBJ1-3; D is perhaps TRBD1 (5 bases). This CDR3 is 15 amino acids long. Germline CDR1 reads MDHEN; CDR2 reads SYDVKM. Here the CDR3 reads CASSLRGVAGNAIYF. The CDR3 nucleotides are TGTGCCAGCAGTTTGCGGGGGGTAGCTGGAAACGCCATATATTTT.

In its sample, this clonotype was seen a few times. This chain joins TRBV7-9 and TRBJ1-2; 7 positions agree with TRBD1. This CDR3 comprises 15 residues. Germline V gives CDR1 SEHNR, CDR2 FQNEAQ (reference sequence). With 5 bases clipped from V and 4 bases from J, the junction kept 10 bases outside the gene matches. The DNA for the CDR3 is TGTGCCAGCAGCCCCGAGGGGACAGCGATCTATGGCTACACCTTC. Residues: CASSPEGTAIYGYTF. Looking up the rest from reference TRBV7-9 and TRBJ1-2 gives the full variable domain: DTGVSQNPRHKITKRGQNVTFRCDPISEHNRLYWYRQTLGQGPEFLTYFQNEAQLEKSRLLSDRFSAERPKGSFSTLEIQRTEQGDSAMYLCASSPEGTAIYGYTFGSGTRLTVV.

The table lists this clonotype with a few counts. This rearrangement joins TRBV19 to TRBJ1-5; D not certain. The CDR3 runs 14 residues. Germline CDR1 is LNHDA and CDR2 is SQIVND (reference sequence). V was trimmed by 6 bases and J by 5 bases, leaving 14 bases between them. The CDR3 nucleotides are TGTGCCAGTAGCCCCCGATCCTCCTATCAGCCCCAGCATTTT. This translates into CASSPRSSYQPQHF.

The chain uses TRBV13 and TRBJ2-5, with a tentative D call TRBD2 (7 bases). Germline CDR1 and CDR2: PRHDT and FYEKMQ (reference sequence). The CDR3 is made up of 14 amino acids. V was cut by 5 bases and J by 3 bases, with 13 bases left in between. The CDR3 loop reads CASSVEGGKETQYF. The DNA of the CDR3 is TGTGCCAGCAGCGTCGAGGGGGGGAAAGAGACCCAGTACTTC. Full variable domain (rest looked up from reference TRBV13 and TRBJ2-5): AAGVIQSPRHLIKEKRETATLKCYPIPRHDTVYWYQQGPGQDPQFLISFYEKMQSDKGSIPDRFSAQQFSDYHSELNMSSLELGDSALYFCASSVEGGKETQYFGPGTRLLVL.